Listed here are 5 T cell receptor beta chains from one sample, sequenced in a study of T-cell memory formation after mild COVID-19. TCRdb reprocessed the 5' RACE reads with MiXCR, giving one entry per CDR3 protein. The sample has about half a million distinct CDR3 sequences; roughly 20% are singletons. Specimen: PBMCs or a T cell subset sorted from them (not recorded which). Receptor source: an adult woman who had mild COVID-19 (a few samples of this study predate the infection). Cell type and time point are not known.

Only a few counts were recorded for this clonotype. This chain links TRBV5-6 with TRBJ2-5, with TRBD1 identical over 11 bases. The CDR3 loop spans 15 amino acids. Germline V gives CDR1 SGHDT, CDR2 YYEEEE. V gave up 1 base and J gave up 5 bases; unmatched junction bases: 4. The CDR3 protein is CASSLRTGGAETQYF. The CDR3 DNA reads TGTGCCAGCAGCTTGCGGACAGGGGGCGCCGAGACCCAGTACTTC.

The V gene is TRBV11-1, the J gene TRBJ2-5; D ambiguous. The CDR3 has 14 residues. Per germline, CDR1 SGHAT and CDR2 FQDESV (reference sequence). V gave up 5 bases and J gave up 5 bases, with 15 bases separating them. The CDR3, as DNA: TGTGCCAGCAGCCGGACGGTCAAAGGGGAGACCCAGTACTTC. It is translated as CASSRTVKGETQYF.

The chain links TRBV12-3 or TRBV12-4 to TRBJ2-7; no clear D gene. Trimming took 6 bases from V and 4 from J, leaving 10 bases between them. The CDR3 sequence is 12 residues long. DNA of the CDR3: TGTGCCAGCAGCCCCAGTATATACGAGCAGTACTTC. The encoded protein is CASSPSIYEQYF.

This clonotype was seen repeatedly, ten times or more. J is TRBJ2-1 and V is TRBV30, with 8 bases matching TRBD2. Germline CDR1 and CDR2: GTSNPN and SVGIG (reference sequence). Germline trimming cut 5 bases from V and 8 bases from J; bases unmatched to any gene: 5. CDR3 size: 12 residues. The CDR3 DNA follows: TGTGCCTGGCGGGGGGGCGTAGATGAGCAGTTCTTC. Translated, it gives CAWRGGVDEQFF. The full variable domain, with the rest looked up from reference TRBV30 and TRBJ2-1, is SQTIHQWPATLVQPVGSPLSLECTVEGTSNPNLYWYRQAAGRGLQLLFYSVGIGQISSEVPQNLSASRPQDRQFILSSKKLLLSDSGFYLCAWRGGVDEQFFGPGTRLTVL.

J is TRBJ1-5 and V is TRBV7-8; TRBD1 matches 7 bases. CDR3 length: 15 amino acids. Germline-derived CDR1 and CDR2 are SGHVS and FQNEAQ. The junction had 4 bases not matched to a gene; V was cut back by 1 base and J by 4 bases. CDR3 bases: TGTGCCAGCAGCTTAGTGGCAGGGGGGAATCAGCCCCAGCATTTT. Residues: CASSLVAGGNQPQHF. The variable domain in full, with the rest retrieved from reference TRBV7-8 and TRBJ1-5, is GAGVSQSPRYKVAKRGQDVALRCDPISGHVSLFWYQQALGQGPEFLTYFQNEAQLDKSGLPSDRFFAERPEGSVSTLKIQRTQQEDSAVYLCASSLVAGGNQPQHFGDGTRLSIL.